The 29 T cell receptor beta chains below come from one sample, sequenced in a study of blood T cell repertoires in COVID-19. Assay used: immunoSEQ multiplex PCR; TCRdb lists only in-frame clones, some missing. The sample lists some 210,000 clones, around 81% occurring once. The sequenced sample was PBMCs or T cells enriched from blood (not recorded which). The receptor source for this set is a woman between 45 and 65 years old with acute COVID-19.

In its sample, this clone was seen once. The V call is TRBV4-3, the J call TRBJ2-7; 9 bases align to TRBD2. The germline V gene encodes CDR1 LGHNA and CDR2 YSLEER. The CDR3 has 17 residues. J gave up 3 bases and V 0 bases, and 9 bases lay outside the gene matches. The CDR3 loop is CASSQDLASGEGYEQYF. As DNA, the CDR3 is TGCGCCAGCAGCCAAGATTTGGCTAGCGGGGAGGGCTACGAGCAGTACTTC.

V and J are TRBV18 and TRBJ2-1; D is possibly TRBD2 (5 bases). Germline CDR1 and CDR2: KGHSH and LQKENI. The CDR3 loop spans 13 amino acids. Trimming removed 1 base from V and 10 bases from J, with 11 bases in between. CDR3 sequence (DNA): TGTGCCAGCTCACCACGGACGGAGGCGGAGCAGTTCTTC. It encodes CASSPRTEAEQFF.

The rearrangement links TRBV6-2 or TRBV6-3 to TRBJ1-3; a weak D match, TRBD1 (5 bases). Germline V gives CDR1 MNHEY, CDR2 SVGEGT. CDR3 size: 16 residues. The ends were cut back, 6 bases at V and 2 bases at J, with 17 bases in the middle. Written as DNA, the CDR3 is TGTGCCAGCAGCTTGCCCTCACCGGGGGCTGGAAACACCATATATTTT. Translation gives CASSLPSPGAGNTIYF.

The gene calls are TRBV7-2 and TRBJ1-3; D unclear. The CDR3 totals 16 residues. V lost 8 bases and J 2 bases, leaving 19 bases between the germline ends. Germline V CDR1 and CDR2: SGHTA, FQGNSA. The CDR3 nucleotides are TGTGCCAGCTCCCTCCCCCGGGGTTGGGCTGGAAACACCATATATTTT. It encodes CASSLPRGWAGNTIYF.

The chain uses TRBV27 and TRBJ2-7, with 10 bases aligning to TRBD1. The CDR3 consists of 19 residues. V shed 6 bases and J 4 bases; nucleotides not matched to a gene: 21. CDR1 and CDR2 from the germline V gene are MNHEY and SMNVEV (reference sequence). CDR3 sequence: CASSTSTPLGQGGGYEQYF. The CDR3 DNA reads TGTGCCAGCAGCACGTCCACCCCTCTCGGACAGGGGGGAGGGTACGAGCAGTACTTC.

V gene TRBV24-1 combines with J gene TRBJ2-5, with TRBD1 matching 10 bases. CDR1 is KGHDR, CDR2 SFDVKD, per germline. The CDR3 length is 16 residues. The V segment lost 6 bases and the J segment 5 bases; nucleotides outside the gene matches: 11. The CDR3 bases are TGTGCCACCAGTAGCGCCGGGACAGGGGACTTCGAGACCCAGTACTTC. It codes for CATSSAGTGDFETQYF.

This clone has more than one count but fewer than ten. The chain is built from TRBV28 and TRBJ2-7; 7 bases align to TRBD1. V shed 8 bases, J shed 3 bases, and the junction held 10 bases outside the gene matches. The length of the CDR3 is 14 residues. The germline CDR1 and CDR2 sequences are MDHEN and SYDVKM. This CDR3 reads CASETQGVVYEQYF. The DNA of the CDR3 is TGTGCCAGCGAGACCCAGGGGGTCGTCTACGAGCAGTACTTC.

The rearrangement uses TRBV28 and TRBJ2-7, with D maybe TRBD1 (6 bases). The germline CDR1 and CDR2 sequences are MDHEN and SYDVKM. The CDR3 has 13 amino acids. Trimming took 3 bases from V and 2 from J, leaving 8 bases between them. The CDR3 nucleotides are TGTGCCAGCAGTTTGGGGACAACCTACGAGCAGTACTTC. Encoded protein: CASSLGTTYEQYF.

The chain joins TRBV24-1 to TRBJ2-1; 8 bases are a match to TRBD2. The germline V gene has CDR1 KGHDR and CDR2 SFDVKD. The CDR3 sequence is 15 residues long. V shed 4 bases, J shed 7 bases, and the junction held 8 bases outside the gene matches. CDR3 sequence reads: CATSEPGGGINEQFF. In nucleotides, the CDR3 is TGTGCCACCAGTGAGCCGGGGGGGGGCATAAATGAGCAGTTCTTC.

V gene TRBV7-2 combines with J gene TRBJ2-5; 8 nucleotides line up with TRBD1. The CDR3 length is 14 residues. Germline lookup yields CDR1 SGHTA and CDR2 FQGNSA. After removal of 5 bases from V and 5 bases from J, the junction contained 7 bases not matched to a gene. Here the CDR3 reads CASSRGQGWETQYF. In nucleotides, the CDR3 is TGTGCCAGCAGCCGTGGACAGGGATGGGAGACCCAGTACTTC.

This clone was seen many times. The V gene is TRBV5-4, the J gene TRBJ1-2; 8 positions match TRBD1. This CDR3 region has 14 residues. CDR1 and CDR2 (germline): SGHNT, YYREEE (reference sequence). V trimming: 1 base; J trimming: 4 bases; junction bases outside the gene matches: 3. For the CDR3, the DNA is TGTGCCAGCAGCTTGTCCGGGACAGGCTATGGCTACACCTTC. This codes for CASSLSGTGYGYTF. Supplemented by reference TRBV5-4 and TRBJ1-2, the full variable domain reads ETGVTQSPTHLIKTRGQQVTLRCSSQSGHNTVSWYQQALGQGPQFIFQYYREEENGRGNFPPRFSGLQFPNYSSELNVNALELDDSALYLCASSLSGTGYGYTFGSGTRLTVV.

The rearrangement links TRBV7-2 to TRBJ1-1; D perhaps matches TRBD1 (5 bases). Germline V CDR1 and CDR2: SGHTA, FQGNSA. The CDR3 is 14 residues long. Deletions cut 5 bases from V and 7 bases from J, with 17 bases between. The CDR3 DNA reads TGTGCCAGCAGCCCCCAGGGCCCACTGAGTGAAGCTTTCTTT. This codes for CASSPQGPLSEAFF. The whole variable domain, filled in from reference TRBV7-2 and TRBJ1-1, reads GAGVSQSPSNKVTEKGKDVELRCDPISGHTALYWYRQSLGQGLEFLIYFQGNSAPDKSGLPSDRFSAERTGGSVSTLTIQRTQQEDSAVYLCASSPQGPLSEAFFGQGTRLTVV.

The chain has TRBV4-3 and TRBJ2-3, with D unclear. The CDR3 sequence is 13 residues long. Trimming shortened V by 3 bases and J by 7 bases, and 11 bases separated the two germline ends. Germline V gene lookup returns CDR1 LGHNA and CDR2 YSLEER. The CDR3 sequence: CASSHPYTNTQYF. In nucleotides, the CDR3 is TGCGCCAGCAGCCATCCTTACACGAATACGCAGTATTTT.

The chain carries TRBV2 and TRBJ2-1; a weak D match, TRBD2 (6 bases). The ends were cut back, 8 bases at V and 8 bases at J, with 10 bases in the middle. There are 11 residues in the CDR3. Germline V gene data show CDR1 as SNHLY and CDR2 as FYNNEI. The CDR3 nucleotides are TGTGCCAGCGCAGGGACTGATGAGCAGTTCTTC. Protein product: CASAGTDEQFF.

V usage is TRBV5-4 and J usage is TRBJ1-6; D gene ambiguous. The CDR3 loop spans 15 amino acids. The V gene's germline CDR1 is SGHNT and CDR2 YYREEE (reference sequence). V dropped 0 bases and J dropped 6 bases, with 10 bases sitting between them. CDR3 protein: CASSLVGQPNSPLHF. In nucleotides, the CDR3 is TGTGCCAGCAGCTTGGTTGGGCAGCCTAATTCACCCCTCCACTTT.

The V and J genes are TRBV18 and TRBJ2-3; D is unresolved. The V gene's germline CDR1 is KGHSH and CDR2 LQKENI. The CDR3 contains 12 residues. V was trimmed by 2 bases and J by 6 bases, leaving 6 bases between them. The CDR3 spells CASSPTRDTQYF. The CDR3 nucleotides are TGTGCCAGCTCACCAACCCGGGATACGCAGTATTTT.

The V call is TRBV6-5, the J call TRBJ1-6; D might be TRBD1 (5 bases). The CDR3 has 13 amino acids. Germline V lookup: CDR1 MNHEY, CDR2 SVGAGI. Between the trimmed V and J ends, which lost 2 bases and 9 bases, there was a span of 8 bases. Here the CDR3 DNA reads TGTGCCAGCAGTTACAATAGGGGTTCACCCCTCCACTTT. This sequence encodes CASSYNRGSPLHF.

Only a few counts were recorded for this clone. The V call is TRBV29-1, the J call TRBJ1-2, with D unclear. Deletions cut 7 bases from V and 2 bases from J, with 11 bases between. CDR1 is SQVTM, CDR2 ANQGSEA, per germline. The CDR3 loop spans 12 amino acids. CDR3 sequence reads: CSDKQMNYGYTF. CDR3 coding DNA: TGCAGCGACAAACAGATGAACTATGGCTACACCTTC.

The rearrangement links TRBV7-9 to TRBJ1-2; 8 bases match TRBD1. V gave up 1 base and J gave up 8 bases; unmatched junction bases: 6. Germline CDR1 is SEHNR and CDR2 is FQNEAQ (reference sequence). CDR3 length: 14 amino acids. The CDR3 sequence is CASSLVPGGRGYTF. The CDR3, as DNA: TGTGCCAGCAGCTTAGTCCCAGGGGGCCGGGGCTACACCTTC.

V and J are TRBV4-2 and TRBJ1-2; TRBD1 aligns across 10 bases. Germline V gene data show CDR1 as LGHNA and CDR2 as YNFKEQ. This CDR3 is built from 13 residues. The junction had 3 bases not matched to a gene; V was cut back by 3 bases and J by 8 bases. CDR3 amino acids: CASSHDRGQGYTF. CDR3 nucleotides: TGTGCCAGCAGCCATGACAGGGGGCAAGGCTACACCTTC.

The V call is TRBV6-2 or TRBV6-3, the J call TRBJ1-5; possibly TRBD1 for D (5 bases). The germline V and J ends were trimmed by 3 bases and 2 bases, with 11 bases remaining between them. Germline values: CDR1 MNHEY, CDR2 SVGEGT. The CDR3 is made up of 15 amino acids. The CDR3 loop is CASSYARRGNQPQHF. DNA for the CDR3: TGTGCCAGCAGTTATGCGCGCAGGGGCAATCAGCCCCAGCATTTT.

In DNA form, the CDR3 reads TGTGCCAGCAGCCGAGCGGGCACCTACGAGCAGTACTTC. Its protein is CASSRAGTYEQYF. The V and J genes are TRBV3-1 (or the pseudogene TRBV3-2) and TRBJ2-7; possible D gene TRBD2, 6 bases. Looked up from germline, CDR1 is LGHDT and CDR2 is YNNKEL (reference sequence). The CDR3 sequence is 13 residues long. Deletions cut 4 bases from V and 2 bases from J, with 9 bases between.

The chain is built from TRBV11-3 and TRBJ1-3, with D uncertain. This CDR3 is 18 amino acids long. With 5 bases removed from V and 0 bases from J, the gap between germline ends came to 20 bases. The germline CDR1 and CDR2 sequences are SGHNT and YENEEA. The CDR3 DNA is TGTGCCAGCAGCGTGACAAAAATCCCTACCGACTCTGGAAACACCATATATTTT. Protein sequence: CASSVTKIPTDSGNTIYF.

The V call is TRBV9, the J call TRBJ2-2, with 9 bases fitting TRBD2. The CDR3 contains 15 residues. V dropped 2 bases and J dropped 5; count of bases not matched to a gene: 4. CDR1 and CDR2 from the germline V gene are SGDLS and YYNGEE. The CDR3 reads CASSVSGGRTGELFF. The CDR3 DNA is TGTGCCAGCAGCGTGAGCGGGGGGAGGACCGGGGAGCTGTTTTTT.

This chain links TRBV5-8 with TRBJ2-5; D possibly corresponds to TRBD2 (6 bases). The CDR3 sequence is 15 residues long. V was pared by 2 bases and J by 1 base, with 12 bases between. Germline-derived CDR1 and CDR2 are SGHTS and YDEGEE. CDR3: CASSLRGATQETQYF. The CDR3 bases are TGTGCCAGCAGCTTACGCGGGGCTACCCAAGAGACCCAGTACTTC.

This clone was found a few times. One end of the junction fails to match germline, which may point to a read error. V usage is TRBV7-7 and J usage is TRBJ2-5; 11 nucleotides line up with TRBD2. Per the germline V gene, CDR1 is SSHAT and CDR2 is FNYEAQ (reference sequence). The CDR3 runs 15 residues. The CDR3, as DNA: TGTGCTAGCAGCGTACTAGCGGGGGCGCCAGAGACCCAGTACTTC. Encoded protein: CASSVLAGAPETQYF.

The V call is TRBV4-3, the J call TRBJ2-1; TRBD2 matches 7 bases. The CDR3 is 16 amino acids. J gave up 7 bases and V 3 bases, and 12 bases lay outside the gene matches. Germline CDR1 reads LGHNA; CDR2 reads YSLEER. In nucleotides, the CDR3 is TGCGCCAGCAGCCAGGGACTCGGGGGACTACTGAATGAGCAGTTCTTC. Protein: CASSQGLGGLLNEQFF.

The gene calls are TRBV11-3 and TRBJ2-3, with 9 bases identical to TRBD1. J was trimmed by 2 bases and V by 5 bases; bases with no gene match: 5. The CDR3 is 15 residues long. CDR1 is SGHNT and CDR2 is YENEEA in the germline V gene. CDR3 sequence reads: CASSPRTGATDTQYF. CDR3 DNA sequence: TGTGCCAGCAGCCCGAGGACAGGGGCCACAGATACGCAGTATTTT.

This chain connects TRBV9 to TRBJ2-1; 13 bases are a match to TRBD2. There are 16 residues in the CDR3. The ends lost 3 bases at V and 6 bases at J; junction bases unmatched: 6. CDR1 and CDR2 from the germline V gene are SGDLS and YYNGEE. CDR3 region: CASSGRTSGSFNEQFF. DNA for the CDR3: TGTGCCAGCAGCGGAAGGACTAGCGGGAGTTTCAATGAGCAGTTCTTC. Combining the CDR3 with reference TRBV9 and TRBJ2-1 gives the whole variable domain DSGVTQTPKHLITATGQRVTLRCSPRSGDLSVYWYQQSLDQGLQFLIQYYNGEERAKGNILERFSAQQFPDLHSELNLSSLELGDSALYFCASSGRTSGSFNEQFFGPGTRLTVL.